Listed here are 29 T cell receptor beta chains from one sample, sequenced in a study of control samples from healthy donors and cancer patients. The method was immunoSEQ multiplex PCR; TCRdb's version includes in-frame clones alone and lacks a portion of them. Of about 190,000 clones in the sample, over 80% were seen once. The specimen was blood. The source of these receptors is a man younger than 45 in good health.

The rearrangement uses TRBV30 and TRBJ1-1, with unresolved D. Germline CDR1 is GTSNPN and CDR2 is SVGIG (reference sequence). There are 12 residues in the CDR3. The V and J ends lost 4 bases and 1 base respectively, with 7 bases between them. CDR3 loop: CAWTAQNTEAFF. CDR3 nucleotide sequence: TGTGCCTGGACAGCTCAGAACACTGAAGCTTTCTTT.

The chain uses TRBV20-1 and TRBJ2-7, with TRBD2 as a possible D gene (6 bases). The V and J ends lost 5 bases and 4 bases respectively, with 6 bases between them. The CDR3 has 10 residues. Germline CDR1 DFQATT, CDR2 SNEGSKA (reference sequence). The CDR3 DNA sequence: TGCAGTGCTGGGACTTACGAGCAGTACTTC. Protein: CSAGTYEQYF.

The J gene is TRBJ1-2, the V gene TRBV24-1; D is undetermined. The CDR3 covers 16 residues. Trimming pared 5 bases from V and 6 bases from J, leaving 21 bases between. Germline V CDR1 and CDR2: KGHDR, SFDVKD. The CDR3 region has the DNA TGTGCCACCAGTGGAGTCGGGGTCAGAGGGTTGGATGGCTACACCTTC. Translated, it gives CATSGVGVRGLDGYTF.

This chain's CDR3 is CASSQIGTSGGTDTQYF. The CDR3 DNA reads TGTGCCAGCAGCCAAATCGGGACTAGCGGGGGAACAGATACGCAGTATTTT. The chain joins TRBV4-2 to TRBJ2-3; TRBD2 aligns across 14 bases. Germline assignment: CDR1 LGHNA and CDR2 YNFKEQ. This CDR3 comprises 17 residues. V was pared by 2 bases and J by 3 bases, with 4 bases of the junction left unmatched.

V and J are TRBV19 and TRBJ2-7; 11 nucleotides match TRBD1. From germline, CDR1 is LNHDA and CDR2 SQIVND (reference sequence). The CDR3 has 14 residues. V was pared by 3 bases and J by 4 bases, with 2 bases of the junction left unmatched. CDR3 loop: CASSIGTGGYEQYF. As DNA, the CDR3 is TGTGCCAGTAGTATTGGGACAGGGGGTTACGAGCAGTACTTC.

V is TRBV19 and J is TRBJ1-1; 8 nucleotides agree with TRBD1. Unmatched junction bases numbered 15, after V lost 3 bases and J lost 6 bases. The CDR3 covers 17 residues. The germline gives CDR1 LNHDA, CDR2 SQIVND (reference sequence). In nucleotides, the CDR3 is TGTGCCAGTAGTATCGCCGGGACAGGCCGGGGTCGGTCTGAAGCTTTCTTT. As protein: CASSIAGTGRGRSEAFF. Full variable domain (remainder filled in from reference TRBV19 and TRBJ1-1): DGGITQSPKYLFRKEGQNVTLSCEQNLNHDAMYWYRQDPGQGLRLIYYSQIVNDFQKGDIAEGYSVSREKKESFPLTVTSAQKNPTAFYLCASSIAGTGRGRSEAFFGQGTRLTVV.

CDR3 protein: CASSLRGQTSTGELFF. As DNA, the CDR3 is TGTGCCAGCAGCTTGAGGGGACAGACTAGCACCGGGGAGCTGTTTTTT. The chain carries TRBV5-4 and TRBJ2-2; tentatively, D is TRBD1 (7 bases). Germline-derived CDR1 and CDR2 are SGHNT and YYREEE (reference sequence). With 1 base removed from V and 4 bases from J, the gap between germline ends came to 14 bases. The CDR3 contains 16 residues.

This clone appeared a few times. The V gene is TRBV29-1, the J gene TRBJ1-1; 9 nucleotides align to TRBD1. Germline V CDR1 and CDR2: SQVTM, ANQGSEA. The V and J ends lost 3 bases and 5 bases, in that order; junction bases with no gene match: 4. The CDR3 length is 13 residues. The CDR3 region has the DNA TGCAGCGTTGATATGACAGGGGGGACTGAAGCTTTCTTT. It is translated as CSVDMTGGTEAFF.

This chain connects TRBV2 to TRBJ1-5; TRBD1 matches at 9 bases. The CDR3 has 14 amino acids. Germline V gene sequence: CDR1 SNHLY, CDR2 FYNNEI. The trim removed 6 bases at V and 3 bases at J, leaving 3 bases unmatched. CDR3 nucleotide sequence: TGTGCCAGCAGGGGACAGGGAGACAATCAGCCCCAGCATTTT. It encodes CASRGQGDNQPQHF.

V gene TRBV3-1 (or the pseudogene TRBV3-2) combines with J gene TRBJ2-7, with a tentative D call TRBD2 (6 bases). CDR3 length: 14 residues. Germline V gene sequence: CDR1 LGHDT, CDR2 YNNKEL (reference sequence). Trimming took 1 base from V and 0 from J, leaving 7 bases between them. CDR3 sequence (DNA): TGTGCCAGCAGCCAAGGGACTAACTCCTACGAGCAGTACTTC. It codes for CASSQGTNSYEQYF.

The genes are TRBV5-1 and TRBJ1-1; TRBD1 might be the D (6 bases). The CDR3 consists of 15 residues. The V gene lost 6 bases and the J gene lost 1 base, with 16 bases spanning the gap. Germline V lookup: CDR1 SGHRS, CDR2 YFSETQ. CDR3 amino acids: CASIEAPGANTEAFF. CDR3 sequence (DNA): TGCGCCAGCATCGAAGCTCCGGGGGCGAACACTGAAGCTTTCTTT.

This chain connects TRBV10-3 to TRBJ1-4, with a possible D match to TRBD1 (6 bases). V was shortened by 4 bases and J by 0 bases, with 12 bases between the two germline ends. The CDR3 runs 16 residues. Per germline, CDR1 ENHRY and CDR2 SYGVKD. The CDR3: CAISAEGDATNEKLFF. The CDR3 DNA follows: TGTGCCATCAGTGCGGAGGGGGATGCAACTAATGAAAAACTGTTTTTT.

The chain employs TRBV25-1 and TRBJ1-4; tentative D call: TRBD1 (5 bases). CDR3 length equals 13 residues. CDR1 and CDR2 from the germline V gene are MGHDK and SYGVNS. V was pared by 6 bases and J by 8 bases, with 13 bases between. CDR3 DNA sequence: TGTGCCAGCAGGATCGGGGCTCGGGAAAAACTGTTTTTT. This encodes CASRIGAREKLFF.

This chain uses TRBV20-1 with TRBJ1-2, with D hard to call. The CDR3 extends over 13 amino acids. The germline CDR1 and CDR2 sequences are DFQATT and SNEGSKA (reference sequence). V was pared by 3 bases and J by 4 bases, with 12 bases between. The chain's CDR3 is CSASTGSGYGYTF. In DNA, the CDR3 is TGCAGTGCTAGTACGGGGAGTGGCTATGGCTACACCTTC.

This rearrangement joins TRBV30 to TRBJ1-2; no definite D call. V lost 2 bases and J lost 5, with 9 bases in between. This CDR3 is 12 amino acids long. The germline V gene has CDR1 GTSNPN and CDR2 SVGIG (reference sequence). The CDR3 protein is CAWSPGMYGYTF. The CDR3 DNA follows: TGTGCCTGGAGTCCGGGAATGTATGGCTACACCTTC.

J is TRBJ1-5 and V is TRBV19, with TRBD1 matching over 9 bases. Germline CDR1 LNHDA, CDR2 SQIVND (reference sequence). V dropped 5 bases and J dropped 7; count of bases not matched to a gene: 6. The length of the CDR3 is 14 residues. CDR3 bases: TGTGCCAGTAGTGTACAGGGGGCAGGACAGCCCCAGCATTTT. Translation: CASSVQGAGQPQHF.

CDR3 protein: CASSPGQVYGYTF. The CDR3 nucleotides are TGCGCCAGCAGCCCCGGACAGGTCTATGGCTACACCTTC. V and J are TRBV5-1 and TRBJ1-2; 7 positions match TRBD1. Germline V gives CDR1 SGHRS, CDR2 YFSETQ. The CDR3 runs to 13 residues. The V segment lost 4 bases and the J segment 4 bases; nucleotides outside the gene matches: 4.

V and J are TRBV4-1 and TRBJ1-5, with D hard to call. The CDR3 has 14 amino acids. The V and J ends lost 5 bases and 6 bases respectively, with 14 bases between them. CDR1 MGHRA and CDR2 YSYEKL come from the germline V gene. CDR3 loop: CASSSLLGIQPQHF. CDR3 bases: TGCGCCAGCAGCTCACTTCTGGGAATTCAGCCCCAGCATTTT.

The chain employs TRBV2 and TRBJ2-3; D tentatively fits TRBD1 or TRBD2 (5 bases each). The CDR3 extends over 16 amino acids. The germline V gene encodes CDR1 SNHLY and CDR2 FYNNEI. Trimming took 6 bases from V and 1 from J, leaving 17 bases between them. The CDR3 reads CASSAVLGRGTDTQYF. DNA for the CDR3: TGTGCCAGCAGCGCTGTCCTGGGGCGGGGCACAGATACGCAGTATTTT.

In this sample, this clone turned up a few times. The chain employs TRBV9 and TRBJ2-3, with D perhaps TRBD1 (5 bases). The V end was cut by 0 bases, the J end by 3 bases, with 14 bases between. Germline CDR1 reads SGDLS; CDR2 reads YYNGEE. There are 16 residues in the CDR3. The CDR3 is CASSVDQGAPTDTQYF. Written as DNA, the CDR3 is TGTGCCAGCAGCGTAGATCAAGGGGCGCCGACAGATACGCAGTATTTT.

The rearrangement uses TRBV4-1 and TRBJ1-4, with unresolved D. This CDR3 is built from 15 residues. V dropped 1 base and J dropped 1 base, with 7 bases sitting between them. Per germline, CDR1 MGHRA and CDR2 YSYEKL. The CDR3 region is CASSQGTVTNEKLFF. The CDR3 DNA sequence: TGCGCCAGCAGCCAAGGGACGGTAACTAATGAAAAACTGTTTTTT.

This clone was seen a single time. The V gene is TRBV5-1, the J gene TRBJ1-6, with 7 bases aligning to TRBD1. CDR1 is SGHRS, CDR2 YFSETQ, per germline. The CDR3 is 14 amino acids. V dropped 1 base and J dropped 8; count of bases not matched to a gene: 3. In DNA, the CDR3 is TGCGCCAGCAGCTTGATCGACAGGGATTCACCCCTCCACTTT. This codes for CASSLIDRDSPLHF. Using reference TRBV5-1 and TRBJ1-6 for the parts outside the CDR3, the full variable domain is KAGVTQTPRYLIKTRGQQVTLSCSPISGHRSVSWYQQTPGQGLQFLFEYFSETQRNKGNFPGRFSGRQFSNSRSEMNVSTLELGDSALYLCASSLIDRDSPLHFGNGTRLTVT.

A single count supports this clone. This sequence joins TRBV5-1 and TRBJ1-4, with a possible D match to TRBD1 (6 bases). Trimming cost V 3 bases and J 8 bases, with 14 bases left between them. The CDR3 has 14 residues. The V gene's germline CDR1 is SGHRS and CDR2 YFSETQ. Here the CDR3 reads CASSSRDNREKLFF. The CDR3 DNA reads as TGCGCCAGCAGCTCCCGGGACAACAGAGAAAAACTGTTTTTT.

The rearrangement uses TRBV6-5 and TRBJ1-3; D is unclear. The germline V gene has CDR1 MNHEY and CDR2 SVGAGI. CDR3 size: 12 residues. The CDR3 DNA follows: TGTCTTAACCCCCGAAGAAGAAACACCATATATTTT. Amino acid sequence: CLNPRRRNTIYF.

The chain joins TRBV11-2 to TRBJ1-6, with no clear D. The ends were cut back, 4 bases at V and 2 bases at J, with 15 bases in the middle. The V gene's germline CDR1 is SGHAT and CDR2 FQNNGV. The CDR3 is 17 amino acids. The CDR3 DNA follows: TGTGCCAGCAGCTCCAACTGGGGTCGGACCTATAATTCACCCCTCCACTTT. This codes for CASSSNWGRTYNSPLHF. Full variable domain (missing parts from reference TRBV11-2 and TRBJ1-6): EAGVAQSPRYKIIEKRQSVAFWCNPISGHATLYWYQQILGQGPKLLIQFQNNGVVDDSQLPKDRFSAERLKGVDSTLKIQPAKLEDSAVYLCASSSNWGRTYNSPLHFGNGTRLTVT.

This clone turned up a few times. V usage is TRBV7-9 and J usage is TRBJ1-6; D is ambiguous. In germline, CDR1 is SEHNR, CDR2 FQNEAQ (reference sequence). This CDR3 spans 14 amino acids. V was cut by 7 bases and J by 4 bases, with 11 bases left in between. CDR3 in amino acids: CASTTEKYNSPLHF. The CDR3 nucleotides read TGTGCCAGCACCACGGAGAAATATAATTCACCCCTCCACTTT.

The chain recombines TRBV5-4 with TRBJ2-2; D remains ambiguous. Germline V gene lookup returns CDR1 SGHNT and CDR2 YYREEE (reference sequence). The CDR3 spans 14 residues. V dropped 4 bases and J dropped 4 bases, with 11 bases sitting between them. The CDR3 loop reads CASSTSLSTGELFF. CDR3 DNA sequence: TGTGCCAGCAGCACCTCCTTGTCCACCGGGGAGCTGTTTTTT.

A note on this clone: The same CDR3 arises from other DNA sequences in this sample as well. The chain is built from TRBV29-1 and TRBJ2-3; D not certain. Trimming removed 4 bases at V and 0 bases at J, with 2 bases between. From germline, CDR1 is SQVTM and CDR2 ANQGSEA. CDR3 length: 11 amino acids. In DNA form, the CDR3 reads TGCAGCGTTGCTAGCACAGATACGCAGTATTTT. Amino acid sequence: CSVASTDTQYF.

The rearrangement joins TRBV7-4 to TRBJ1-1; unclear D gene. Germline V gene sequence: CDR1 SGHVT, CDR2 SQSDAQ. With 5 bases removed from V and 11 bases from J, the gap between germline ends came to 15 bases. This CDR3 is 12 amino acids long. CDR3: CASSPRRGGAFF. CDR3 DNA sequence: TGTGCCAGCAGCCCCAGGCGGGGTGGGGCTTTCTTT.